This TCR beta chain was identified in a study of blood T cell repertoires in COVID-19. Across the whole study: Both acute and convalescent COVID-19 samples were obtained from the United States, Italy and Spain. The analysed material was cDNA or gDNA that came from T cells, B-cell-depleted T cells, or PBMCs.

Trimming took 5 bases from V and 7 from J, leaving 18 bases between them. The CDR3 is made up of 14 amino acids. Germline V CDR1 and CDR2: MNHEY, SMNVEV (reference sequence). Original analysis: The authors estimated nucleated cell counts from reference gene primer amplification. Assay used: immunoSEQ multiplex PCR; TCRdb lists only in-frame clones, some missing. V and J calls and clone size come straight from that table; D and trimming were deduced from the DNA. The sample lists about 83,000 clones, more than 90% seen once, with 15% to 20% in the top ten. J is TRBJ2-7 and V is TRBV27, with D maybe TRBD2 (6 bases). The TCR originated in a woman of 80 years or more with active or convalescent COVID-19. Sequenced material: peripheral blood. CDR3 DNA: TGTGCCAGCAGTCCTGGGACTGCCGGCTTTGAGCAGTACTTC. Its protein is CASSPGTAGFEQYF.